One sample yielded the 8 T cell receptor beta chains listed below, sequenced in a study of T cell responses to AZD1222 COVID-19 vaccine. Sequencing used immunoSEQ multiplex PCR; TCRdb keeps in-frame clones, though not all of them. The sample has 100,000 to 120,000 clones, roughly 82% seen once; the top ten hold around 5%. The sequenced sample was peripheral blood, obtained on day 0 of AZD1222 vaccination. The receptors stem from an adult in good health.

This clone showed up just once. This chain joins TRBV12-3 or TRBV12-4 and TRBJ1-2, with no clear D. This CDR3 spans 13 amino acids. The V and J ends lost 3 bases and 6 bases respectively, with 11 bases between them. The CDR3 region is CASSLEYGDGYTF. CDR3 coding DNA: TGTGCCAGCAGTTTGGAGTATGGGGATGGCTACACCTTC.

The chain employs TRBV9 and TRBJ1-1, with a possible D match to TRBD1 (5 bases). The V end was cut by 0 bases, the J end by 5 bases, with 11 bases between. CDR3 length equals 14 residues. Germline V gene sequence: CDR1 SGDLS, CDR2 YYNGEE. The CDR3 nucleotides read TGTGCCAGCAGCGTAGAGGAACAGGATACTGAAGCTTTCTTT. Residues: CASSVEEQDTEAFF. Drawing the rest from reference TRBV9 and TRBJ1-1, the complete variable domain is DSGVTQTPKHLITATGQRVTLRCSPRSGDLSVYWYQQSLDQGLQFLIQYYNGEERAKGNILERFSAQQFPDLHSELNLSSLELGDSALYFCASSVEEQDTEAFFGQGTRLTVV.

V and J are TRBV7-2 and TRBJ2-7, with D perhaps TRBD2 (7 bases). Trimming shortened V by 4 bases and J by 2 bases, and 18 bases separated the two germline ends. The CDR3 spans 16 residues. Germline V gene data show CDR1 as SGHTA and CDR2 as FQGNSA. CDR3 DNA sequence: TGTGCCAGCAGCTCCACGGCGGGGGCTCTAACCTACGAGCAGTACTTC. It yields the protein CASSSTAGALTYEQYF.

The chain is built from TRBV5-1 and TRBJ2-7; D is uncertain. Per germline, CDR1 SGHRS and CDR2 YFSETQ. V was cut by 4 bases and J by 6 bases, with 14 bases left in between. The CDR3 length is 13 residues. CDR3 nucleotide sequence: TGCGCCAGCAGCCTCGGGCCTTGGGGCGAGCAGTACTTC. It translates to CASSLGPWGEQYF. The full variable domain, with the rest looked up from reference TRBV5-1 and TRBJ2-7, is KAGVTQTPRYLIKTRGQQVTLSCSPISGHRSVSWYQQTPGQGLQFLFEYFSETQRNKGNFPGRFSGRQFSNSRSEMNVSTLELGDSALYLCASSLGPWGEQYFGPGTRLTVT.

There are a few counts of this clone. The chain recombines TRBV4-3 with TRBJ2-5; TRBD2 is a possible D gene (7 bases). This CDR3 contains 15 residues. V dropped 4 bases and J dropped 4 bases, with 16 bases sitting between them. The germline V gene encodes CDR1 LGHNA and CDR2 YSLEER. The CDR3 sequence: CASSRTGGRPETQYF. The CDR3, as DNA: TGCGCCAGCAGCCGTACGGGGGGCAGGCCAGAGACCCAGTACTTC.

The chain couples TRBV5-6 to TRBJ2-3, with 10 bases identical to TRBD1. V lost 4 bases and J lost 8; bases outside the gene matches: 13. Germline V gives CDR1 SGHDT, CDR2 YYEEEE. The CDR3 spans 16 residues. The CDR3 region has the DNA TGTGCCAGCAGCCCATGGGGACAGGGGTTTTTCTCTACGCAGTATTTT. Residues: CASSPWGQGFFSTQYF.

Here the CDR3 reads CATSGAGGSYNEQFF. The DNA for the CDR3 is TGTGCCACCAGTGGGGCCGGGGGCAGTTACAATGAGCAGTTCTTC. This rearrangement joins TRBV24-1 to TRBJ2-1; D might be TRBD1 or TRBD2, each matching 6 bases. The V and J ends lost 5 bases and 4 bases respectively, with 14 bases between them. CDR3 length: 15 amino acids. From germline, CDR1 is KGHDR and CDR2 SFDVKD.

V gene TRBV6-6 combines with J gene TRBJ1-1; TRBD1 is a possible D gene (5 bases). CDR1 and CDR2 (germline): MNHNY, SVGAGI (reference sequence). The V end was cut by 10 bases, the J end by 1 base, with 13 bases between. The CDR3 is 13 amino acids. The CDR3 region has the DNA TGTGCCACTTATTTCAGGGAGAACACTGAAGCTTTCTTT. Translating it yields CATYFRENTEAFF.